This T cell receptor (beta chain) is drawn from a study of response to subunit inactivated influenza vaccine. Study-wide findings and caveats: The study's authors posited that every seasonal influenza vaccination enlists few new T cells.

TCRdb called the RT-PCR reads again in MiXCR, with one record for every CDR3 protein. The table lists approximately 500,000 distinct CDR3 sequences, approximately 22% of them singletons. Comment on this clonotype: Its cognate antigen is unknown.

These data are also associated with another study on T cells expressing NK-cell markers. That paper states: A 5'RACE template switching approach incorporating UMIs was used to make TCR beta cDNA. TCR beta repertoires came from sorted CD3+CD56+NKG2C+, CD3+CD56+NKG2C- and CD3+CD56-NKG2C+ T cells. An anti-gamma-delta TCR antibody confined sorting to alpha-beta TCR T cells across several of the experiments.

This clonotype originated in a man aged 45-60 years who received an inactivated influenza vaccine. The sequencing used CD4+ T cells sorted from PBMCs, collected about 13 days after vaccination.

CDR3 DNA: TGTGCCAGCAGTCCTCAAAGACTAGCGGGAGGGGATGAGCAGTTCTTC. Encoded protein: CASSPQRLAGGDEQFF. The V call is TRBV28, the J call TRBJ2-1, with 14 bases matching TRBD2. The CDR3 has 16 residues. The ends lost 5 bases at V and 8 bases at J; junction bases unmatched: 8. Germline V gene lookup returns CDR1 MDHEN and CDR2 SYDVKM.